The 10 T cell receptor beta chains below all came from one sample that was sequenced in a study of T cell responses to AZD1222 COVID-19 vaccine. Some clones are missing from TCRdb's copy, which holds only in-frame ones; the method was immunoSEQ multiplex PCR. The sample contains 130,000 or so clones, about 90% of which appear only once. Sequences were derived from peripheral blood, sampled on day 0 of AZD1222 vaccination. These receptor sequences come from an adult in good health.

The chain joins TRBV11-2 to TRBJ2-5; a possible D gene is TRBD2 (5 bases). Germline V gene sequence: CDR1 SGHAT, CDR2 FQNNGV. This CDR3 spans 16 amino acids. V lost 1 base, J lost 1 base, and 13 bases lay in between. For the CDR3, the DNA is TGTGCCAGCAGCTTAGGCCTAGCAGCCAGCCAAGAGACCCAGTACTTC. Translated, it gives CASSLGLAASQETQYF. Full variable domain (remainder filled in from reference TRBV11-2 and TRBJ2-5): EAGVAQSPRYKIIEKRQSVAFWCNPISGHATLYWYQQILGQGPKLLIQFQNNGVVDDSQLPKDRFSAERLKGVDSTLKIQPAKLEDSAVYLCASSLGLAASQETQYFGPGTRLLVL.

This clone was counted a single time. The chain is built from TRBV4-2 and TRBJ1-1; TRBD1 aligns across 8 bases. This CDR3 is built from 16 residues. V gave up 3 bases and J gave up 0 bases; unmatched junction bases: 6. Germline V CDR1 and CDR2: LGHNA, YNFKEQ. This CDR3 reads CASSHQQGQVNTEAFF. CDR3 nucleotide sequence: TGTGCCAGCAGCCACCAACAGGGACAGGTGAACACTGAAGCTTTCTTT.

The V and J genes are TRBV12-3 or TRBV12-4 and TRBJ2-7; D gene ambiguous. The CDR3 extends over 13 amino acids. Trimming pared 3 bases from V and 0 bases from J, leaving 6 bases between. In nucleotides, the CDR3 is TGTGCCAGCAGTTTCGCGGCCTCCTACGAGCAGTACTTC. This encodes CASSFAASYEQYF.

The chain has TRBV7-9 and TRBJ2-1, with D maybe TRBD1 (5 bases). Per the germline V gene, CDR1 is SEHNR and CDR2 is FQNEAQ (reference sequence). The CDR3 runs to 15 residues. Deletions cut 3 bases from V and 6 bases from J, with 15 bases between. DNA of the CDR3: TGTGCCAGCAGCTTCAGGGAAGATCCCACCAATGAGCAGTTCTTC. It encodes CASSFREDPTNEQFF.

The chain links TRBV28 to TRBJ1-2, with D perhaps matching TRBD1 (5 bases). The CDR3 runs 13 residues. Trimming shortened V by 2 bases and J by 8 bases, and 12 bases separated the two germline ends. Per germline, CDR1 MDHEN and CDR2 SYDVKM. The CDR3 DNA reads as TGTGCCAGCAGTTTAGGGGGTAATCGGGGCTACACCTTC. This encodes CASSLGGNRGYTF.

This clone appeared once. This rearrangement joins TRBV5-1 to TRBJ1-5; 8 positions match TRBD1. Germline lookup yields CDR1 SGHRS and CDR2 YFSETQ. J was trimmed by 5 bases and V by 4 bases; bases with no gene match: 11. CDR3 size: 16 residues. As DNA, the CDR3 is TGCGCCAGCAGCCAACGTCCCGGGACAGGTTATCAGCCCCAGCATTTT. It specifies CASSQRPGTGYQPQHF.

The rearrangement uses TRBV27 and TRBJ2-1; 11 nucleotides line up with TRBD2. Germline V gene sequence: CDR1 MNHEY, CDR2 SMNVEV (reference sequence). CDR3 size: 16 residues. Unmatched junction bases numbered 4, after V lost 2 bases and J lost 4 bases. The CDR3: CASSLVGLAEYNEQFF. The CDR3 DNA reads as TGTGCCAGCAGTTTAGTGGGACTAGCGGAGTACAATGAGCAGTTCTTC.

The rearrangement joins TRBV19 to TRBJ2-1; no definite D call. This CDR3 is 14 amino acids long. The germline V gene encodes CDR1 LNHDA and CDR2 SQIVND (reference sequence). Trimming pared 8 bases from V and 4 bases from J, leaving 15 bases between. The CDR3 bases are TGTGCCAGTTCGAACCACATAACTTACAATGAGCAGTTCTTC. It encodes CASSNHITYNEQFF.

V gene TRBV11-2 combines with J gene TRBJ1-6; possible D gene TRBD1, 5 bases. The germline V gene has CDR1 SGHAT and CDR2 FQNNGV. This CDR3 region has 14 residues. The V and J ends lost 4 bases and 8 bases respectively, with 12 bases between them. CDR3 in DNA: TGTGCCAGCAGCTGGAAGCAGGGAGATTCACCCCTCCACTTT. Protein product: CASSWKQGDSPLHF.

The chain recombines TRBV20-1 with TRBJ2-7; maybe TRBD1 (6 bases). Trimming cost V 3 bases and J 1 base, with 13 bases left between them. The CDR3 loop spans 14 amino acids. The germline gives CDR1 DFQATT, CDR2 SNEGSKA (reference sequence). CDR3: CSASRQAASYEQYF. The CDR3 DNA follows: TGCAGTGCTAGTAGACAGGCCGCGTCCTACGAGCAGTACTTC.